Listed below are T cell receptor beta chains from one sample, sequenced in a study of T-cell reconstitution after alpha-beta-depleted transplantation in children. Each CDR3 protein is one row after TCRdb ran MiXCR on the PCR reads. The sample lists roughly 340,000 distinct CDR3 sequences; around 15% were seen once. The source was PBMCs, mostly from graft donor cells, collected 360 days after TCRalphabeta/CD19-depleted stem cell transplant. Receptor source: a male patient aged 2 to 9 who had a stem cell transplant for acute lymphoblastic leukemia, so the T cells may come from the graft donor. CDR3s include the opening cysteine and the closing phenylalanine or tryptophan. The D gene is left open where the match is weak. Clone size, where shown, is once, few, many, or a class for clones that have expanded.

d_gene	v_gene	abundance	j_gene	CDR3aa	CDR3nt
TRBD2	TRBV24-1	few	TRBJ2-3	CATSDLKLAGGLDTQYF	TGTGCCACCAGTGATTTGAAGCTAGCGGGAGGGCTTGATACGCAGTATTTT
-	TRBV25-1	few	TRBJ2-5	CASSAPGASYQETQYF	TGTGCCAGCAGTGCCCCAGGGGCTTCGTACCAAGAGACCCAGTACTTC
-	TRBV6-2/TRBV6-3	few	TRBJ2-1	CASSYLRPGGLGEQFF	TGTGCCAGCAGTTATCTAAGGCCTGGAGGATTGGGCGAGCAGTTCTTC
-	TRBV28	few	TRBJ1-4	CASSYPPHNEKLFF	TGTGCCAGCAGTTACCCCCCTCATAATGAAAAACTGTTTTTT
TRBD2	TRBV7-2	-	TRBJ2-7	CATLAGAHYEQYF	TGTGCCACACTAGCGGGCGCTCACTACGAGCAGTACTTC
TRBD2	TRBV12-3/TRBV12-4	-	TRBJ2-1	CASSTGLAGDEQFF	TGTGCCAGCAGTACGGGACTAGCAGGAGATGAGCAGTTCTTC
-	TRBV4-2	-	TRBJ2-1	CASSQEGAPKQWEQFF	TGTGCCAGCAGCCAAGAAGGCGCCCCAAAACAATGGGAGCAGTTCTTC
-	TRBV28	many	TRBJ2-7	CASSLDTPYEQYF	TGTGCCAGCAGTTTAGACACACCCTACGAGCAGTACTTC
TRBD1	TRBV28	-	TRBJ2-5	CASSSGDRGIETQYF	TGTGCCAGCTCCTCCGGGGACAGGGGTATTGAGACCCAGTACTTC
TRBD2	TRBV2	-	TRBJ2-1	CASSEGLAGRSSYNEQFF	TGTGCCAGCAGTGAAGGACTAGCGGGACGTAGCTCCTACAATGAGCAGTTCTTC
-	TRBV5-5	-	TRBJ2-3	CASSPRLRVTQYF	TGTGCCAGCAGCCCTCGACTCAGGGTAACGCAGTATTTT
-	TRBV20-1	-	TRBJ2-4	CSARDRRSLGNIQYF	TGCAGTGCTAGAGATAGGAGGTCGTTGGGGAACATTCAGTACTTC
TRBD1	TRBV4-3	-	TRBJ2-2	CASSQVQGTGELFF	TGCGCCAGCAGCCAAGTACAGGGGACCGGGGAGCTGTTTTTT
-	TRBV25-1	few	TRBJ1-1	CASRGSEAFF	TGTGCCAGCAGGGGAAGTGAAGCTTTCTTT
-	TRBV7-2	-	TRBJ2-3	CASSSEPGADTQYF	TGTGCCAGCAGCTCCGAGCCCGGGGCAGATACGCAGTATTTT
-	TRBV5-1	few	TRBJ2-3	CASSLEGGGDTQYF	TGCGCCAGCAGCTTGGAAGGAGGAGGGGATACGCAGTATTTT
-	TRBV10-3	-	TRBJ2-7	CAISGGGYEQYF	TGTGCCATCAGCGGCGGCGGCTACGAGCAGTACTTC
TRBD2	TRBV20-1	-	TRBJ2-3	CSAISGSGADTQYF	TGCAGTGCTATTAGCGGGAGTGGCGCAGATACGCAGTATTTT
-	TRBV15	few	TRBJ2-5	CATSRDPFSVETQYF	TGTGCCACCAGCAGAGATCCATTTAGCGTAGAGACCCAGTACTTC
TRBD1	TRBV11-2	many	TRBJ2-1	CASSSRTGRNNEQFF	TGTGCCAGCAGCTCTCGGACAGGGCGCAACAATGAGCAGTTCTTC
TRBD2	TRBV29-1	-	TRBJ2-3	CSVNLRPGLAGGLTDTQYF	TGCAGCGTAAACCTCCGCCCGGGACTAGCGGGAGGGTTGACAGATACGCAGTATTTT
TRBD2	TRBV20-1	-	TRBJ2-7	CSARMLAGDYEQYF	TGCAGTGCTAGAATGCTAGCGGGGGACTACGAGCAGTACTTC
-	TRBV2	-	TRBJ2-1	CASSDRTFYNEQFF	TGTGCCAGCAGTGATAGGACCTTTTACAATGAGCAGTTCTTC
TRBD2	TRBV4-2	few	TRBJ2-3	CASSQDLGTSGRATDTQYF	TGTGCCAGCAGCCAAGATTTGGGCACTAGCGGGAGGGCCACAGATACGCAGTATTTT
-	TRBV11-2	many	TRBJ2-1	CASSHIKQGNEQFF	TGTGCCAGCAGCCATATAAAACAGGGAAATGAGCAGTTCTTC
TRBD1	TRBV19	few	TRBJ1-2	CASTLGTGETYGYTF	TGTGCCAGTACCCTCGGGACAGGGGAGACCTATGGCTACACCTTC
-	TRBV20-1	-	TRBJ1-5	CSAGSRSNQPQHF	TGCAGTGCAGGTTCCAGGTCCAATCAGCCCCAGCATTTT
-	TRBV15	few	TRBJ2-7	CATSRAWWTAYEQYF	TGTGCCACCAGCAGAGCCTGGTGGACAGCCTACGAGCAGTACTTC
TRBD1	TRBV30	few	TRBJ2-7	CAWSVQGDEQYF	TGTGCCTGGAGTGTACAGGGGGACGAGCAGTACTTC
TRBD1	TRBV6-1	few	TRBJ2-4	CASRAPLQGGKNIQYF	TGTGCCAGCAGGGCCCCGTTACAGGGGGGCAAAAACATTCAGTACTTC
TRBD2	TRBV7-2	-	TRBJ2-4	CASSLGPSGSNIQYF	TGTGCCAGCAGCTTAGGTCCTAGCGGGAGTAACATTCAGTACTTC
-	TRBV7-9	-	TRBJ2-1	CASSPNLGGSYNEQFF	TGTGCCAGCAGCCCCAACCTTGGCGGCTCCTACAATGAGCAGTTCTTC
-	TRBV7-3	few	TRBJ2-7	CASSFPGHEQYF	TGTGCCAGCAGCTTCCCAGGGCACGAGCAGTACTTC
-	TRBV29-1	-	TRBJ2-5	CSAIHGTTQETQYF	TGCAGCGCGATACACGGGACAACCCAAGAGACCCAGTACTTC
TRBD2	TRBV6-5	-	TRBJ2-1	CASSYSTLAGGNEQFF	TGTGCCAGCAGTTACTCGACCCTAGCGGGAGGAAATGAGCAGTTCTTC
-	TRBV11-2	-	TRBJ2-5	CASSLARKTQYF	TGTGCCAGCAGCTTAGCCCGAAAGACCCAGTACTTC
-	TRBV7-9	-	TRBJ2-7	CASSSFFYEQYF	TGTGCCAGCAGCTCGTTTTTCTACGAGCAGTACTTC
TRBD2	TRBV15	few	TRBJ2-1	CATSGGLARSSYNEQFF	TGTGCCACCAGCGGCGGACTAGCTCGGAGCTCCTACAATGAGCAGTTCTTC
TRBD2	TRBV15	few	TRBJ2-1	CATSRTRLAGSYNEQFF	TGTGCCACCAGCAGGACACGACTAGCGGGATCCTACAATGAGCAGTTCTTC
-	TRBV4-3	few	TRBJ2-1	CASSQGGVVQFF	TGCGCCAGCAGCCAAGGAGGGGTTGTTCAGTTCTTC
TRBD2	TRBV10-3	many	TRBJ2-1	CAIRPGLAVGDEQFF	TGTGCCATCAGACCGGGACTAGCGGTGGGCGATGAGCAGTTCTTC
-	TRBV20-1	many	TRBJ2-3	CSAARDSSTDTQYF	TGCAGTGCTGCCCGGGACTCCAGCACAGATACGCAGTATTTT
-	TRBV12-3/TRBV12-4	-	TRBJ1-5	CASSPRGDSNQPQHF	TGTGCCAGCAGTCCGCGCGGAGATAGCAATCAGCCCCAGCATTTT
-	TRBV12-3/TRBV12-4	-	TRBJ2-3	CASSRGRGTDTQYF	TGTGCCAGCAGTCGCGGACGGGGCACAGATACGCAGTATTTT
-	TRBV7-9	-	TRBJ2-5	CASSDLTPGTQYF	TGTGCCAGCAGCGATCTTACCCCCGGGACCCAGTACTTC
TRBD2	TRBV12-3/TRBV12-4	-	TRBJ2-1	CASSFSDVLAGGQGQFF	TGTGCCAGCAGTTTTTCTGACGTCCTAGCGGGAGGGCAAGGGCAGTTCTTC
TRBD2	TRBV28	few	TRBJ2-7	CASSTPTGLQYF	TGTGCCAGCAGTACACCCACGGGACTACAGTACTTC
-	TRBV28	few	TRBJ2-5	CASSYPGGTQYF	TGTGCCAGCAGTTACCCCGGGGGGACCCAGTACTTC
-	TRBV10-3	few	TRBJ2-2	CAISESPGAGELFF	TGTGCCATCAGTGAGTCCCCGGGAGCCGGGGAGCTGTTTTTT
-	TRBV28	many	TRBJ2-1	CASSLTLLAEQFF	TGTGCCAGCAGTTTAACGTTACTAGCCGAGCAGTTCTTC
-	TRBV7-7	many	TRBJ2-2	CASSLGDYNTGELFF	TGTGCTAGCAGCTTAGGAGACTATAACACCGGGGAGCTGTTTTTT
-	TRBV29-1	-	TRBJ2-3	CSVEGPQGDTQYF	TGCAGCGTGGAAGGGCCACAGGGAGATACGCAGTATTTT
-	TRBV7-2	-	TRBJ2-1	CASSPPLAPLAYNEQFF	TGTGCCAGCAGCCCCCCCTTGGCTCCCTTAGCCTACAATGAGCAGTTCTTC
-	TRBV12-3/TRBV12-4	few	TRBJ1-4	CASRPAGTLNEKLFF	TGTGCCAGCAGGCCTGCCGGGACCCTTAATGAAAAACTGTTTTTT